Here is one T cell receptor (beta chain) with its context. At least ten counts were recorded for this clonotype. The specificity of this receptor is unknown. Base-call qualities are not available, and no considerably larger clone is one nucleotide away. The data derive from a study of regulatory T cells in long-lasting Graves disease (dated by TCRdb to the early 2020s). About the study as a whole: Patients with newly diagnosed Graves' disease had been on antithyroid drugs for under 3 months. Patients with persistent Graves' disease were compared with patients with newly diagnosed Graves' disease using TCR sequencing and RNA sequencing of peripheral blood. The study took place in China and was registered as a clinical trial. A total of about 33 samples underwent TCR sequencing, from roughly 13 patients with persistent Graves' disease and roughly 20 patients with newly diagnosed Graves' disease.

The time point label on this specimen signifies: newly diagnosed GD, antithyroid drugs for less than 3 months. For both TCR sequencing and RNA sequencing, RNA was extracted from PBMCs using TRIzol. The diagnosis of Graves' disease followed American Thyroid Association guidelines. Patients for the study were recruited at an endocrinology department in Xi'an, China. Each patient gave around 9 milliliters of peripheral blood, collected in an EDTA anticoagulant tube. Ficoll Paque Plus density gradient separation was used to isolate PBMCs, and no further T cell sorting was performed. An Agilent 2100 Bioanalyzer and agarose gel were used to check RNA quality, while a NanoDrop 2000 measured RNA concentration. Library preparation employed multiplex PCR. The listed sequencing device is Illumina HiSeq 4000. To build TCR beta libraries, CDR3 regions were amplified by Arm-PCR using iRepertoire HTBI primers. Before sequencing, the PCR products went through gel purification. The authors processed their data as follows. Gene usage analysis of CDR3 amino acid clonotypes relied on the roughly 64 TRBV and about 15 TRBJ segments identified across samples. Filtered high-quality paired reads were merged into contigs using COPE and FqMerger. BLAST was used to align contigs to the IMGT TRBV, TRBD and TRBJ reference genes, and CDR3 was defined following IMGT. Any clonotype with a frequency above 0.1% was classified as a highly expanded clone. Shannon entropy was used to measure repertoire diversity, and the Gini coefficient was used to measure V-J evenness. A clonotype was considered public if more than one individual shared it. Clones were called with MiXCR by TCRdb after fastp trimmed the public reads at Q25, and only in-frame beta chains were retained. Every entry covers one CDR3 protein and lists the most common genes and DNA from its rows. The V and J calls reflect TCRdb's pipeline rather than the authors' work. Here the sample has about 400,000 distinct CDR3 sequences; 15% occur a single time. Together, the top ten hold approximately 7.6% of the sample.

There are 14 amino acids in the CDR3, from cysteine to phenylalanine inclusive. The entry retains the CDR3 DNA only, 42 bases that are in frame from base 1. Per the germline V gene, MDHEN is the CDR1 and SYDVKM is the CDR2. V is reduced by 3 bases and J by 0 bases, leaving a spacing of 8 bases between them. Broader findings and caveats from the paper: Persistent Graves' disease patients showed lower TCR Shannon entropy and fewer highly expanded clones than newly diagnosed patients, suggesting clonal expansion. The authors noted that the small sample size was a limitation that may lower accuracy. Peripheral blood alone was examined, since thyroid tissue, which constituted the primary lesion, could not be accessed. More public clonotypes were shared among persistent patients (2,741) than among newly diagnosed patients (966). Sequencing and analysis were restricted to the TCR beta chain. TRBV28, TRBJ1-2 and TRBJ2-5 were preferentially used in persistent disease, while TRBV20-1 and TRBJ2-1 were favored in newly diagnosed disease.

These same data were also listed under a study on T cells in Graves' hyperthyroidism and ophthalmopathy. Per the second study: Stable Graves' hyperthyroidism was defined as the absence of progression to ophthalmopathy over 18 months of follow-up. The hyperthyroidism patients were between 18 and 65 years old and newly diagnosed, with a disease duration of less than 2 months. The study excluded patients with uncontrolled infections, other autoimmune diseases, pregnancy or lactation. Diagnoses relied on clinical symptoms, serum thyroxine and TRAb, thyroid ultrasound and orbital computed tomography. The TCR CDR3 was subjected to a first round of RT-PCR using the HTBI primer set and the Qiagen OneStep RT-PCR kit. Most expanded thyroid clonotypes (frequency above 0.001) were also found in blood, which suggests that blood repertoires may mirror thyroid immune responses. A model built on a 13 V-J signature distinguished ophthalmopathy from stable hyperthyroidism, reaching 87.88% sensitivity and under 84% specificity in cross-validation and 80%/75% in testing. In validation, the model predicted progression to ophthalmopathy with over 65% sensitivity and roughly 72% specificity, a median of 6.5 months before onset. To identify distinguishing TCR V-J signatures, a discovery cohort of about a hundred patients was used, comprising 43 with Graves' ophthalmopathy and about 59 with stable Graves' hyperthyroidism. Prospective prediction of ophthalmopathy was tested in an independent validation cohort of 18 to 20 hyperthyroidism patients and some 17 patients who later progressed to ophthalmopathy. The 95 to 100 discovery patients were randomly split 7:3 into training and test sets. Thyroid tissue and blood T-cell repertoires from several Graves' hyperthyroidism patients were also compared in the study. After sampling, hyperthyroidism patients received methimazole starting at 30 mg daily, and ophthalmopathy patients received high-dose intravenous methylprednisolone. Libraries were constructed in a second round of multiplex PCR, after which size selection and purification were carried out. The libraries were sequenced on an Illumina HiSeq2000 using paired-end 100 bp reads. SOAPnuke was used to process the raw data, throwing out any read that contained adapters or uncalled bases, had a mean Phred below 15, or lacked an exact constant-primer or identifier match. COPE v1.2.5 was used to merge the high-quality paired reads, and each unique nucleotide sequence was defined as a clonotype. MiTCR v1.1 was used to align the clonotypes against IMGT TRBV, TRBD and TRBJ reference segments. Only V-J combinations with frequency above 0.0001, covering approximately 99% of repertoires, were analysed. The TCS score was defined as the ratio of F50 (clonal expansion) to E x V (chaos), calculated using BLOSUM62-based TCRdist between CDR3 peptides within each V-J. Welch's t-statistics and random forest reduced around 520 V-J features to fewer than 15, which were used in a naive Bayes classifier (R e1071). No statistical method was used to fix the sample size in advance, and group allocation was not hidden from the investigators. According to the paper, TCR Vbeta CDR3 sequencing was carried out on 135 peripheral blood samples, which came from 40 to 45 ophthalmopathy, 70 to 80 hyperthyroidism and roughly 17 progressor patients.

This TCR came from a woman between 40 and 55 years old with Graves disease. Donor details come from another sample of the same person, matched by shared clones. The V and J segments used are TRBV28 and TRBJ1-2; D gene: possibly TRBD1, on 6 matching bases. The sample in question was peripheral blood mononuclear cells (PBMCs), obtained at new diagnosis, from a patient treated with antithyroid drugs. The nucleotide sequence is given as TGTGCCAGCAGTTTTGGGACATCTAACTATGGCTACACCTTC. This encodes CASSFGTSNYGYTF.